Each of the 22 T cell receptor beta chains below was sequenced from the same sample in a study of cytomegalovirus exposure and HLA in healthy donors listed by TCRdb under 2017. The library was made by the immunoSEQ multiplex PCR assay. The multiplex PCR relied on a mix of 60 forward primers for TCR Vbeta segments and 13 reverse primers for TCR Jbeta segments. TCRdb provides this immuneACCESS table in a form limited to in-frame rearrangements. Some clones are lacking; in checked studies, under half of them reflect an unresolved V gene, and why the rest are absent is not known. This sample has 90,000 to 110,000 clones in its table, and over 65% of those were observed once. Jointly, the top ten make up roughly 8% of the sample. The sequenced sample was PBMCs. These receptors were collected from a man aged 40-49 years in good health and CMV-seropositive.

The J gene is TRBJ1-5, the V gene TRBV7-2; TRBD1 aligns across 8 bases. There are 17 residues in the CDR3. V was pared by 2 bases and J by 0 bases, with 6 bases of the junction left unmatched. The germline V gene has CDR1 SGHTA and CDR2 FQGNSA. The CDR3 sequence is CASSLRAGGFSNQPQHF. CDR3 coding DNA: TGTGCCAGCAGCTTACGGGCAGGGGGCTTTAGCAATCAGCCCCAGCATTTT.

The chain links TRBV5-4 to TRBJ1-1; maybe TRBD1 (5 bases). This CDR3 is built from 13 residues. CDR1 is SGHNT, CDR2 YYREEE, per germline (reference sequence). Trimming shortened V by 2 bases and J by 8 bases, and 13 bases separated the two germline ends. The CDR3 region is CASSFRRAGEAFF. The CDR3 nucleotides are TGTGCCAGCAGCTTCCGCAGGGCCGGCGAAGCTTTCTTT.

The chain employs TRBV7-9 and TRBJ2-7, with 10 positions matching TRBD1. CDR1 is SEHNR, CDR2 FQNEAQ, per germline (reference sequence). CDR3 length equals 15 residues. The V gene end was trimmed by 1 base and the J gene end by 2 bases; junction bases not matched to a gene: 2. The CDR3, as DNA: TGTGCCAGCAGCTTAGGGGGACAGGGGACCTACGAGCAGTACTTC. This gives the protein CASSLGGQGTYEQYF.

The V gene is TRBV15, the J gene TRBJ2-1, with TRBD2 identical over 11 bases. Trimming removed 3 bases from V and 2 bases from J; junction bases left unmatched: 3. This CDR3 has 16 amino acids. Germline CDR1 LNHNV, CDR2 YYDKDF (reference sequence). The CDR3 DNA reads TGTGCCACCAGCAGTAGACTAGCGGGAACCTACAATGAGCAGTTCTTC. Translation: CATSSRLAGTYNEQFF.

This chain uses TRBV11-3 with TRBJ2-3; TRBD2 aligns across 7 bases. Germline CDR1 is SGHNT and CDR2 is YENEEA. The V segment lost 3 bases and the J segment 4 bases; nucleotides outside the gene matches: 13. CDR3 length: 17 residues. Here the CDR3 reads CASSFTGGRSGPDTQYF. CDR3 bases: TGTGCCAGCAGCTTTACGGGAGGACGGTCGGGCCCAGATACGCAGTATTTT.

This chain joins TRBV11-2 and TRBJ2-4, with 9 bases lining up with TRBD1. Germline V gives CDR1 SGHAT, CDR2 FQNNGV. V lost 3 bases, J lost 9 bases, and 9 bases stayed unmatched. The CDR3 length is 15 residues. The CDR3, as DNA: TGTGCCAGCAGCTTTCAGACAGGGGGATTAGGCATTCAGTACTTC. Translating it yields CASSFQTGGLGIQYF.

CDR3 sequence reads: CASILDKTQHF. The CDR3 DNA follows: TGTGCCAGCATCCTGGACAAGACCCAGCATTTT. V usage is TRBV6-1 and J usage is TRBJ1-5; D may be TRBD1 (5 bases). V was trimmed by 7 bases and J by 11 bases, leaving 12 bases between them. CDR1 is MNHNS, CDR2 SASEGT, per germline. This CDR3 contains 11 residues.

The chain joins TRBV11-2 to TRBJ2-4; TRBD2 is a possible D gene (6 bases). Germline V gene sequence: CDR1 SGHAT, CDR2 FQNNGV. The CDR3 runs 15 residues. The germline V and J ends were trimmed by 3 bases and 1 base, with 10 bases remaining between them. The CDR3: CASSFISGAKNIQYF. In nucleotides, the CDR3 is TGTGCCAGCAGCTTTATAAGCGGGGCCAAAAACATTCAGTACTTC.

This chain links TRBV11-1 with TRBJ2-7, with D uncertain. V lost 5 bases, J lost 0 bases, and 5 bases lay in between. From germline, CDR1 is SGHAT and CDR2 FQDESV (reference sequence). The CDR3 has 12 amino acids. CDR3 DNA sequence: TGTGCCAGCAGCCCTCGCTCCTACGAGCAGTACTTC. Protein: CASSPRSYEQYF.

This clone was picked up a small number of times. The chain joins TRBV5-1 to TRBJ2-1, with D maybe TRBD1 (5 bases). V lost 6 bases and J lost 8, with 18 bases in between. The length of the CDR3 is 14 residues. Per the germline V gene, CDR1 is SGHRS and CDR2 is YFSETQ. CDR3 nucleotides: TGCGCCAGCACCCTACAGGACCCGGGCTATGAGCAGTTCTTC. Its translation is CASTLQDPGYEQFF.

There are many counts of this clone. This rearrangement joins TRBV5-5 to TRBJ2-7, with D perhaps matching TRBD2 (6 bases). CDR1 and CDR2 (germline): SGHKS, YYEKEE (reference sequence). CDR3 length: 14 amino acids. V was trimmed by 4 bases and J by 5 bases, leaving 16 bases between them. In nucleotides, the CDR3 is TGTGCCAGCAGCCCCCGGGACTTCGGTAACGAGCAGTACTTC. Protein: CASSPRDFGNEQYF.

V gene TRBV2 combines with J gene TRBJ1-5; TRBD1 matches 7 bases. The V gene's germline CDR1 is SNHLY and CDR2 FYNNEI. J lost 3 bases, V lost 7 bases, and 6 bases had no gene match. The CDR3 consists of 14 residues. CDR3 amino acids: CASNLGQNNQPQHF. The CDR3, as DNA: TGTGCCAGCAACCTGGGACAGAACAATCAGCCCCAGCATTTT.

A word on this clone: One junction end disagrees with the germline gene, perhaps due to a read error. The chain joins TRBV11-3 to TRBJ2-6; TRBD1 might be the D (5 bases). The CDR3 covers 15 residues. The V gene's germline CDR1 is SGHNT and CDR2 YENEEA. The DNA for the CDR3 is TGTGCCAGCAGCTTACGGACCCCTGGGGCCAACGGCCTGACTTTC. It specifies CASSLRTPGANGLTF.

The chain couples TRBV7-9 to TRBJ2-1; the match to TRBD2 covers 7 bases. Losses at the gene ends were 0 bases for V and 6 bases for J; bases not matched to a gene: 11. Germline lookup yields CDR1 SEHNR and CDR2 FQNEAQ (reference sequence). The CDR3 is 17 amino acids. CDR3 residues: CASSLAEGKAGSNEQFF. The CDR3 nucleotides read TGTGCCAGCAGCTTAGCAGAGGGAAAAGCGGGGAGCAATGAGCAGTTCTTC.

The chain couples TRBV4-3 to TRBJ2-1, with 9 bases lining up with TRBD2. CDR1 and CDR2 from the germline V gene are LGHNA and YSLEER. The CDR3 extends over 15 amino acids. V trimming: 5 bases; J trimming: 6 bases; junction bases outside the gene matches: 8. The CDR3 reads CASSSGLAKGNEQFF. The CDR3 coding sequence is TGCGCCAGCAGCTCCGGACTAGCGAAAGGCAATGAGCAGTTCTTC.

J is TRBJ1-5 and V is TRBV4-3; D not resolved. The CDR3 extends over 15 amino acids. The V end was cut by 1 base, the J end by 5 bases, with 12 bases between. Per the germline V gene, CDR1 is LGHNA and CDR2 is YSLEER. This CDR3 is CASSQGVRVDQPQHF. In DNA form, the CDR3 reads TGCGCCAGCAGCCAAGGCGTAAGAGTGGATCAGCCCCAGCATTTT.

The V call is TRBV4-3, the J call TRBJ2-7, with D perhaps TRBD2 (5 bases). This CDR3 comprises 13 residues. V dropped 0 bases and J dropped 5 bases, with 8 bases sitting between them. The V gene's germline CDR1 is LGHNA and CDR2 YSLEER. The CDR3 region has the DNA TGCGCCAGCAGCCAAGAACTAGGCGACGAGCAGTACTTC. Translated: CASSQELGDEQYF.

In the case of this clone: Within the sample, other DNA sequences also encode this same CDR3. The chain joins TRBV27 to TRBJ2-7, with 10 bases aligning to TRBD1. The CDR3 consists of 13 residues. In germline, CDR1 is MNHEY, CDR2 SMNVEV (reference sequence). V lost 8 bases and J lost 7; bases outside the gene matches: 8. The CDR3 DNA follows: TGTGCCAGCGCGGGACAGGGGTCGGAAGAGCAGTACTTC. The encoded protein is CASAGQGSEEQYF.

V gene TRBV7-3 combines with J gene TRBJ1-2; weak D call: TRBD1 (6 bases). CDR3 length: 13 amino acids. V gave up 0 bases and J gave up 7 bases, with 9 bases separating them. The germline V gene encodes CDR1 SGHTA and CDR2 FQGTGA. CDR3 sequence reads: CASSLTQGRGYTF. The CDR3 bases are TGTGCCAGCAGCTTAACTCAGGGGCGTGGCTACACCTTC.

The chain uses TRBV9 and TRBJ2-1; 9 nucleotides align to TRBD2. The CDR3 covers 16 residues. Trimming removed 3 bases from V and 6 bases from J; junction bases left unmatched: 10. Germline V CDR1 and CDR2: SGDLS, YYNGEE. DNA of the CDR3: TGTGCCAGCAGCGCCGGACTAGCGACTAGGGGCAATGAGCAGTTCTTC. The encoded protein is CASSAGLATRGNEQFF.

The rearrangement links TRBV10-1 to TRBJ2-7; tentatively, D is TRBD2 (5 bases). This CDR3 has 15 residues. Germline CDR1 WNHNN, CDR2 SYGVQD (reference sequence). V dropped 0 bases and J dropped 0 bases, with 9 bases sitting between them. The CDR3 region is CASSESASSSYEQYF. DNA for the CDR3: TGCGCCAGCAGTGAGTCGGCTAGCAGCTCCTACGAGCAGTACTTC.

The CDR3 reads CASSLVGGAYEQYF. The CDR3 nucleotides read TGTGCCAGCAGCTTGGTAGGGGGGGCTTACGAGCAGTACTTC. The genes are TRBV5-8 and TRBJ2-7; D might be TRBD2 (7 bases). The V end lost 0 bases, the J end lost 4 bases, and 11 bases lay between the germline ends. CDR1 and CDR2 from the germline V gene are SGHTS and YDEGEE. The CDR3 runs 14 residues.